This TCR beta chain emerged from a study of vaccination effects on CD4 cells after COVID-19. Expansion with viral peptide pools was applied to antigen-specific CD4+ T cells by the ViraFEST assay prior to sequencing. The culture ran for about 11 days, and then CD4+ T cells were isolated. Participants completed two doses of the BNT162b2 or mRNA-1273 vaccine. A density of about 2 million PBMC per well was used; these cells were cultured with around 11 IU/ml IL-2 and about 10 ug/ml peptides. From germline, CDR1 is KGHDR and CDR2 SFDVKD. CDR3 length: 13 residues. The V and J ends lost 2 bases and 1 base respectively, with 4 bases between them. This clone has only a few counts. Its antigen is not known. TCRdb's table, derived via immunoSEQ multiplex PCR, lists solely in-frame clones and lacks some. The table includes around 24,000 clones, 75% to 80% detected once.

This sequence was found in a human donor who received a COVID-19 vaccine. Some clones in this sample may be carry-over from other donors' samples. The sample here was CD4+ T cells from PBMCs cultured with SARS-CoV-2 spike peptides, taken after COVID-19 vaccination. This chain connects TRBV24-1 to TRBJ1-1; D is undetermined. The CDR3 is CATSDWWNTEAFF. The DNA of the CDR3 is TGTGCCACCAGTGATTGGTGGAACACTGAAGCTTTCTTT.